One and the same sample provided the 14 T cell receptor beta chains below, sequenced in a study of memory CD4+ T cells and cytomegalovirus serostatus. Measured with immunoSEQ multiplex PCR; TCRdb has only the in-frame clones, and not every one. The sample yields some 95,000 clones, 75% to 90% seen once. The sort gate was single viable CD3+CD4+CD8-CD45RO+ cells for memory CD4+ T cells. Sequenced sample: memory CD4+ T cells from blood. The receptor set was obtained from an adult in good health and CMV-seropositive.

The gene calls are TRBV29-1 and TRBJ2-2; 7 nucleotides line up with TRBD1. CDR1 is SQVTM, CDR2 ANQGSEA, per germline. CDR3 length equals 12 residues. V dropped 5 bases and J dropped 7; count of bases not matched to a gene: 4. CDR3 amino acids: CSVSTGNGELFF. The CDR3 DNA reads TGCAGCGTTTCGACAGGGAACGGGGAGCTGTTTTTT.

The chain links TRBV5-1 to TRBJ2-3; the D call may be TRBD1 or TRBD2 (7 bases each). Germline CDR1 reads SGHRS; CDR2 reads YFSETQ. Trimming left V 4 bases short and J 4 bases short, with 19 bases between. This CDR3 has 16 amino acids. This CDR3 reads CASSRGVQGEPDTQYF. The CDR3 DNA sequence: TGCGCCAGCAGCCGGGGGGTGCAGGGGGAGCCAGATACGCAGTATTTT.

The chain recombines TRBV29-1 with TRBJ2-5; 12 bases align to TRBD2. The length of the CDR3 is 15 residues. J gave up 9 bases and V 3 bases, and 11 bases lay outside the gene matches. CDR1 is SQVTM, CDR2 ANQGSEA, per germline. The CDR3 DNA follows: TGCAGCGTTGATGGGGCTAGCGGGAGGGCGGGGGCCCAGTACTTC. It yields the protein CSVDGASGRAGAQYF.

The J gene is TRBJ2-2, the V gene TRBV30; D call uncertain. In germline, CDR1 is GTSNPN, CDR2 SVGIG (reference sequence). This CDR3 region has 14 residues. Trimming took 5 bases from V and 0 from J, leaving 10 bases between them. CDR3 bases: TGTGCCTGGTCGGAGCCTCCGAACACCGGGGAGCTGTTTTTT. Its protein product is CAWSEPPNTGELFF.

CDR3 nucleotides: TGCAGCGTTGCAGCAGGTAACTACGAGCAGTACTTC. Translated, it gives CSVAAGNYEQYF. This chain links TRBV29-1 with TRBJ2-7; D gene ambiguous. The V gene lost 4 bases and the J gene lost 3 bases, with 10 bases spanning the gap. CDR3 length: 12 amino acids. Germline assignment: CDR1 SQVTM and CDR2 ANQGSEA.

The chain employs TRBV5-8 and TRBJ1-4; TRBD1 is a possible D gene (5 bases). This CDR3 region has 14 residues. Germline CDR1 reads SGHTS; CDR2 reads YDEGEE. V lost 5 bases to trimming and J lost 5 bases, with 13 bases between them. CDR3 in DNA: TGTGCCAGCAGTCAGGAGAAGGGGAATGAAAAACTGTTTTTT. This codes for CASSQEKGNEKLFF.

V gene TRBV19 combines with J gene TRBJ1-1; the D is unclear. Germline V gene sequence: CDR1 LNHDA, CDR2 SQIVND (reference sequence). Trimming pared 6 bases from V and 0 bases from J, leaving 14 bases between. The CDR3 is 15 amino acids. DNA for the CDR3: TGTGCCAGTAGAAGTAAGACCAGAATGAACACTGAAGCTTTCTTT. Translation gives CASRSKTRMNTEAFF.

The chain combines TRBV7-3 with TRBJ2-1, with 8 positions matching TRBD2. The V segment lost 1 base and the J segment 1 base; nucleotides outside the gene matches: 0. Germline-derived CDR1 and CDR2 are SGHTA and FQGTGA. This CDR3 is 15 amino acids long. CDR3 loop: CASSLRLASYNEQFF. The CDR3 bases are TGTGCCAGCAGCTTAAGACTAGCGTCCTACAATGAGCAGTTCTTC.

This clone was detected once. This chain links TRBV10-3 with TRBJ2-2; TRBD2 aligns across 8 bases. With V trimmed by 5 bases and J by 1 base, 3 bases remained unmatched. CDR1 and CDR2 from the germline V gene are ENHRY and SYGVKD. The CDR3 covers 15 residues. As DNA, the CDR3 is TGTGCCATCAGTAAACTAGCGGAGAACACCGGGGAGCTGTTTTTT. Protein sequence: CAISKLAENTGELFF.

Turning to this clone: The sample carries other DNA sequences with the same CDR3. The chain is built from TRBV19 and TRBJ1-2; no firm D call. Trimming cost V 3 bases and J 4 bases, with 6 bases left between them. CDR3 length: 12 residues. CDR1 is LNHDA and CDR2 is SQIVND in the germline V gene (reference sequence). The chain's CDR3 is CASSISGYGYTF. CDR3 DNA sequence: TGTGCCAGTAGTATTTCGGGCTATGGCTACACCTTC.

A few counts support this clone. The V and J genes are TRBV7-8 and TRBJ2-5; TRBD1 matches 9 bases. With V trimmed by 11 bases and J by 1 base, 11 bases remained unmatched. Per germline, CDR1 SGHVS and CDR2 FQNEAQ. The CDR3 runs to 15 residues. CDR3 sequence: CASRGDRESQETQYF. The CDR3 coding sequence is TGTGCCTCTCGGGGGGACAGGGAATCCCAAGAGACCCAGTACTTC.

The chain carries TRBV5-6 and TRBJ2-3; D gene ambiguous. This CDR3 has 15 amino acids. Germline V gene lookup returns CDR1 SGHDT and CDR2 YYEEEE. Trimming removed 2 bases at V and 0 bases at J, with 10 bases between. This CDR3 reads CASSFRPTSTDTQYF. For the CDR3, the DNA is TGTGCCAGCAGCTTTCGTCCGACTAGCACAGATACGCAGTATTTT.

V and J are TRBV7-9 and TRBJ1-2; D possibly corresponds to TRBD1 (5 bases). This CDR3 comprises 13 residues. Germline lookup yields CDR1 SEHNR and CDR2 FQNEAQ (reference sequence). Trimming removed 2 bases at V and 14 bases at J, with 18 bases between. This CDR3 is CASSLQGAEPCTF. DNA of the CDR3: TGTGCCAGCAGCTTACAGGGCGCAGAGCCTTGTACCTTC.

The chain joins TRBV30 to TRBJ2-7; D is unclear. V was shortened by 1 base and J by 2 bases, with 6 bases between the two germline ends. This CDR3 contains 12 residues. Per germline, CDR1 GTSNPN and CDR2 SVGIG (reference sequence). The CDR3 DNA reads as TGTGCCTGGAGTGCGCAGACCTACGAGCAGTACTTC. Amino acids: CAWSAQTYEQYF.